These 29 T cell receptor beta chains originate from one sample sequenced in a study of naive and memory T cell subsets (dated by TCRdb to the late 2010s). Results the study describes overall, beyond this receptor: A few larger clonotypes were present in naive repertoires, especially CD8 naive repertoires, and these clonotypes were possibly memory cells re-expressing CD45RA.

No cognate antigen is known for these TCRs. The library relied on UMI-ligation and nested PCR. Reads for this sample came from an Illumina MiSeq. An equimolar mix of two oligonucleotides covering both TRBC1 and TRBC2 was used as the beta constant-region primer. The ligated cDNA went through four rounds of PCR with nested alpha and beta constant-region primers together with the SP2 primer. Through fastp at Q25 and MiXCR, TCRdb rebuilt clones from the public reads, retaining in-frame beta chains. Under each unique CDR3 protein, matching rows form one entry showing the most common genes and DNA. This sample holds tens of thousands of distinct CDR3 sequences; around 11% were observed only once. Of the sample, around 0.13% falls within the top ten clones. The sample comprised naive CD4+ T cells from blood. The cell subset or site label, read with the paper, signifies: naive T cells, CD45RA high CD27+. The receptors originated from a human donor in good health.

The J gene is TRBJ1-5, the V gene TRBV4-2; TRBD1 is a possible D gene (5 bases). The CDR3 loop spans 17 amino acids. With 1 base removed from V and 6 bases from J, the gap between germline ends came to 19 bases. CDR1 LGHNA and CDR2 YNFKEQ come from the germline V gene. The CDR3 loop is CASSQVGERAVGQPQHF. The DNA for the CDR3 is TGTGCCAGCAGCCAAGTGGGGGAGAGGGCTGTAGGTCAGCCCCAGCATTTT.

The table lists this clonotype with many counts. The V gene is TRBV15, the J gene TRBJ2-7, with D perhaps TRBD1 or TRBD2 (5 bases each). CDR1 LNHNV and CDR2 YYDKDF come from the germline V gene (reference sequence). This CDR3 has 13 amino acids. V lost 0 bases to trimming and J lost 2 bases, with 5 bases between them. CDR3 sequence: CATSREGAYEQYF. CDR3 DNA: TGTGCCACCAGCAGAGAGGGGGCCTACGAGCAGTACTTC. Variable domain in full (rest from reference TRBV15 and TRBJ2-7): DAMVIQNPRYQVTQFGKPVTLSCSQTLNHNVMYWYQQKSSQAPKLLFHYYDKDFNNEADTPDNFQSRRPNTSFCFLDIRSPGLGDTAMYLCATSREGAYEQYFGPGTRLTVT.

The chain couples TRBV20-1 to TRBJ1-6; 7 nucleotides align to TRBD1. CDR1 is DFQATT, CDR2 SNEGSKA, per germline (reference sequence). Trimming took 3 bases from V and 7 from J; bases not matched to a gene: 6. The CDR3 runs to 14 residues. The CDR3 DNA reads TGCAGTGCTAGTCGGGACAGAACGAATTCACCCCTCCACTTT. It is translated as CSASRDRTNSPLHF.

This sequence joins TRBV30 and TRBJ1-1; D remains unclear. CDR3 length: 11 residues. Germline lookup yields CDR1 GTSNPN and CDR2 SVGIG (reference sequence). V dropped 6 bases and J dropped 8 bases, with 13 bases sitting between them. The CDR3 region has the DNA TGTGCCTGCAACTTAGACCAAGAAGCTTTCTTT. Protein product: CACNLDQEAFF.

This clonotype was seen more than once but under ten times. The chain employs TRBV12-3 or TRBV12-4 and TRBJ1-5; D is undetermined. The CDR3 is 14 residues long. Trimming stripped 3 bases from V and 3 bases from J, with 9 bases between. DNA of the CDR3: TGTGCCAGCAGTTTTGGCCCCAACAATCAGCCCCAGCATTTT. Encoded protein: CASSFGPNNQPQHF.

The CDR3 DNA is TGTGCCAGCAGTTTAAGTATAGGACAGAGGTCCTACGAGCAGTACTTC. Translation: CASSLSIGQRSYEQYF. This chain joins TRBV28 and TRBJ2-7; TRBD1 is a possible D gene (6 bases). Germline assignment: CDR1 MDHEN and CDR2 SYDVKM. Trimming took off 2 bases at V and 1 base at J, with 15 bases between the two ends. The CDR3 sequence is 16 residues long.

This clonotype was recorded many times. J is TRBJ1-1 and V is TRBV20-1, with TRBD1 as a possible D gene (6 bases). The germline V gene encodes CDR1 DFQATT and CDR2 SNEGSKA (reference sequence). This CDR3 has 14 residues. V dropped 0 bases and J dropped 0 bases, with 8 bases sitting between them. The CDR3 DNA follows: TGCAGTGCTAGAGACCGACAGGTGAACACTGAAGCTTTCTTT. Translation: CSARDRQVNTEAFF.

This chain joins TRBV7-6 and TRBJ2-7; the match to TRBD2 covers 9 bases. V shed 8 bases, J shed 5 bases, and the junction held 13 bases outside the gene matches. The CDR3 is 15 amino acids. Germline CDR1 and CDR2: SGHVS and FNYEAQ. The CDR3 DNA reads TGTGCCAGCTCTCTCGGTAGCGGGAGTCACCACGAGCAGTACTTC. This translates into CASSLGSGSHHEQYF. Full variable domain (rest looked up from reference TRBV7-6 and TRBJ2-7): GAGVSQSPRYKVTKRGQDVALRCDPISGHVSLYWYRQALGQGPEFLTYFNYEAQQDKSGLPNDRFSAERPEGSISTLTIQRTEQRDSAMYRCASSLGSGSHHEQYFGPGTRLTVT.

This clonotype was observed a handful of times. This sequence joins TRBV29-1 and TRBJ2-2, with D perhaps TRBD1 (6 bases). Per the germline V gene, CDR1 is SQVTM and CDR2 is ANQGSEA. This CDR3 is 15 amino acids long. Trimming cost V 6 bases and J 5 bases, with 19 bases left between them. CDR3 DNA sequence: TGCAGCGTCACCCAGGGACAACAGGCAACCGGGGAGCTGTTTTTT. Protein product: CSVTQGQQATGELFF.

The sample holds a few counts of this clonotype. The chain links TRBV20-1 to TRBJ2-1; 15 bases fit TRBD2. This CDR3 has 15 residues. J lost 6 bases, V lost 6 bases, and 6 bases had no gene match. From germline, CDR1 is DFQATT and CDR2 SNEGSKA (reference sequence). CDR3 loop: CSATRTSGRANEQFF. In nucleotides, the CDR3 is TGCAGTGCAACCCGGACTAGCGGGAGGGCCAATGAGCAGTTCTTC.

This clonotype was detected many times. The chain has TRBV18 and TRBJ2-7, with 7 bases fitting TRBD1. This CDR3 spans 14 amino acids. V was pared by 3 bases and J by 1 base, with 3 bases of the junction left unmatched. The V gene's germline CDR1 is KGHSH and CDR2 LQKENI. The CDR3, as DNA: TGTGCCAGCTCACCGGGGACAGTTTCCTACGAGCAGTACTTC. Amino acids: CASSPGTVSYEQYF.

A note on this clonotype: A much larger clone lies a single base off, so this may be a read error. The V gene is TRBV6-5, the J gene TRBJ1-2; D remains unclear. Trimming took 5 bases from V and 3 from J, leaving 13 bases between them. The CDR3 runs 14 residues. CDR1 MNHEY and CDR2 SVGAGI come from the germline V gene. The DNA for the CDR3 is TGTGCCAGCAGTCCGGGCAGGAATCACTATGGCTACACCTTC. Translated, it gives CASSPGRNHYGYTF.

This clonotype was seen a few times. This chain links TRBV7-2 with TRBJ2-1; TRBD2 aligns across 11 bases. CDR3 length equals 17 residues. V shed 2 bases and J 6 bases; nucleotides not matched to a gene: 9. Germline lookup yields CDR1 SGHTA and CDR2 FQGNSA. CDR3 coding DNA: TGTGCCAGCAGCTTAAGGGTGGGAACTAGCGGGAGCAATGAGCAGTTCTTC. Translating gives CASSLRVGTSGSNEQFF.

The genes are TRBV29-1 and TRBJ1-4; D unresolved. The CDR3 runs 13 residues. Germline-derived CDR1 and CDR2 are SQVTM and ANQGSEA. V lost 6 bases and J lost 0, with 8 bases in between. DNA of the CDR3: TGCAGCGTCGCGGATGCAACTAATGAAAAACTGTTTTTT. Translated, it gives CSVADATNEKLFF.

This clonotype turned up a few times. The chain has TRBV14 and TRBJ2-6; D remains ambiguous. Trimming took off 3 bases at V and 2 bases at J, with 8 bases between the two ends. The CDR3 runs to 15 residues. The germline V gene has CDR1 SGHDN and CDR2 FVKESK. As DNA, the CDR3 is TGTGCCAGCAGCCACCTAACGGCTGGGGCCAACGTCCTGACTTTC. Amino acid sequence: CASSHLTAGANVLTF.

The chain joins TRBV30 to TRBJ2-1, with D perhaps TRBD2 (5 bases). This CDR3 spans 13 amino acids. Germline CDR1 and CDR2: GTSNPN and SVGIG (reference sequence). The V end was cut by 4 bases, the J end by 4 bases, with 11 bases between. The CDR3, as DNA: TGTGCCTGGATGGAGGCCCGATACAATGAGCAGTTCTTC. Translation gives CAWMEARYNEQFF.

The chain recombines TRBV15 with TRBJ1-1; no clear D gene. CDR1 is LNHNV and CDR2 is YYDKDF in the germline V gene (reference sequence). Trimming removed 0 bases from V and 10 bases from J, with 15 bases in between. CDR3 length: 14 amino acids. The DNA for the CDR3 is TGTGCCACCAGCAGAGATCTGGAGGGATCCGGAGCTTTCTTT. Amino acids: CATSRDLEGSGAFF.

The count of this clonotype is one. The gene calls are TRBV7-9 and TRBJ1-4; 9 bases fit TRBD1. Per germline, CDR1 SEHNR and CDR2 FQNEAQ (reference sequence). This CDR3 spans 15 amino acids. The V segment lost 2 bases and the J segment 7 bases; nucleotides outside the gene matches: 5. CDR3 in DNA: TGTGCCAGCAGCTTACCGACAGGGGGGGTTGAAAAACTGTTTTTT. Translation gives CASSLPTGGVEKLFF.

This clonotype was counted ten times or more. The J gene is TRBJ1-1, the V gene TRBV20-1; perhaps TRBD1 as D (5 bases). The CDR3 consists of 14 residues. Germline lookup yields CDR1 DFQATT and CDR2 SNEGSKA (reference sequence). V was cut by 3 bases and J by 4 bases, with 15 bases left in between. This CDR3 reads CSASWGSGGTEAFF. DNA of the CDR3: TGCAGTGCTAGCTGGGGCTCGGGGGGCACTGAAGCTTTCTTT.

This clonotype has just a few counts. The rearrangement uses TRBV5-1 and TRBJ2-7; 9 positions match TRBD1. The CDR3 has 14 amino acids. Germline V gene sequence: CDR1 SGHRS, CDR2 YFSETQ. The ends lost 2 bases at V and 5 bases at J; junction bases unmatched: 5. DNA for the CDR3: TGCGCCAGCAGCTTTGGACAGGGGATCGACGAGCAGTACTTC. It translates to CASSFGQGIDEQYF.

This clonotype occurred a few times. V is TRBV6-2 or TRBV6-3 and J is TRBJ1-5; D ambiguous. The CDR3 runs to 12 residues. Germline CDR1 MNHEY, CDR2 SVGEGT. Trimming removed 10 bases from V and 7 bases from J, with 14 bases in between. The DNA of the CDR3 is TGTGCCACACGGGAGGTTGGGCAGCCCCAGCATTTT. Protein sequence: CATREVGQPQHF.

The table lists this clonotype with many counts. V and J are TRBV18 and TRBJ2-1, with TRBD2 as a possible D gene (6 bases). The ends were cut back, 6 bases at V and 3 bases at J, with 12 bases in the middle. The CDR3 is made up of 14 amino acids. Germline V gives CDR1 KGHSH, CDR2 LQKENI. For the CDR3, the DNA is TGTGCCAGCTCTTTAGCGGAGTTCTACAATGAGCAGTTCTTC. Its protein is CASSLAEFYNEQFF.

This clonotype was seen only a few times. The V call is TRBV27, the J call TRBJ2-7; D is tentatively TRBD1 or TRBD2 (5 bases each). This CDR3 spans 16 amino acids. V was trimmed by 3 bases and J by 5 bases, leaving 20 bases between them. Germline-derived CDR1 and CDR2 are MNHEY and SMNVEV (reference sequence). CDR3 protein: CASSFVRGWGRHEQYF. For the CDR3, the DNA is TGTGCCAGCAGTTTCGTGAGGGGATGGGGAAGGCACGAGCAGTACTTC.

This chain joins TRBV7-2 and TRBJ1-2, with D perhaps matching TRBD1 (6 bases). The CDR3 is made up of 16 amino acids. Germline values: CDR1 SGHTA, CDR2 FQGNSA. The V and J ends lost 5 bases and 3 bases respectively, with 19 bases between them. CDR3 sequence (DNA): TGTGCCAGCAGCCGAAGTACAGGGCCGCAATACTATGGCTACACCTTC. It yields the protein CASSRSTGPQYYGYTF.

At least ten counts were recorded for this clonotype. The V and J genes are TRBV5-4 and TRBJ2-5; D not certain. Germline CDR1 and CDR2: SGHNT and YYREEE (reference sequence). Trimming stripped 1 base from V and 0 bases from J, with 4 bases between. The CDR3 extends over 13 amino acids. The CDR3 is CASSLTDQETQYF. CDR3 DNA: TGTGCCAGCAGCTTGACGGACCAAGAGACCCAGTACTTC.

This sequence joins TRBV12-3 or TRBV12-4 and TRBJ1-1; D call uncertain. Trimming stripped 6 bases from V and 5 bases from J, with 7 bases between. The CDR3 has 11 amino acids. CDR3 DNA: TGTGCCAGCAGCGTTGGGACTGAAGCTTTCTTT. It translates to CASSVGTEAFF.

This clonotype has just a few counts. The CDR3 region has the DNA TGTGCCAGCAGTTTATCGAATTACGCTACTGCCGGGGAGCTGTTTTTT. Amino acid sequence: CASSLSNYATAGELFF. The chain employs TRBV27 and TRBJ2-2; D remains ambiguous. The CDR3 sequence is 16 residues long. The V end was cut by 0 bases, the J end by 6 bases, with 14 bases between. Germline values: CDR1 MNHEY, CDR2 SMNVEV (reference sequence).

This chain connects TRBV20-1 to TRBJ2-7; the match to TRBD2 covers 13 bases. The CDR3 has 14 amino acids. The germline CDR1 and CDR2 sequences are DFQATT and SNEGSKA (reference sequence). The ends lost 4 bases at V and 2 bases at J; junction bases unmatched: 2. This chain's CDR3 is CSATTSGRTYEQYF. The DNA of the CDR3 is TGCAGTGCTACGACTAGCGGGAGGACCTACGAGCAGTACTTC.

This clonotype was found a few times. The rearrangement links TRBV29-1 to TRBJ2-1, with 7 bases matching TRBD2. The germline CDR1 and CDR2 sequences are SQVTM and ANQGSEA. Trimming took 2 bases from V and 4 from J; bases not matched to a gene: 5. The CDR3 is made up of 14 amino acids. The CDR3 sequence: CSVELGGGYNEQFF. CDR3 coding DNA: TGCAGCGTTGAATTGGGGGGGGGATACAATGAGCAGTTCTTC.